This T cell receptor beta chain was obtained from a study of metastatic and nonmetastatic thyroid tumors. Overall study context: Across peripheral blood and tumor or nodule tissue samples taken from malignant and benign thyroid patients, the repertoires were compared with one another.

This clone was counted between two and nine times. No antigen is known for it. A much more abundant neighbour one base away suggests this may be a read error. Before thyroid surgery, none of the patients had received any treatment. Authors' analysis steps: The authors used CDR3 differences across clinicopathological groups to build a distant-metastasis classifier for papillary thyroid cancer. TCRdb redid the clone calls on the PCR reads using MiXCR. The V and J calls and clone size come from TCRdb's table, not from the authors' own analysis. Of 20,000 or so clones in the sample, more than 20% were seen once. This CDR3 is 14 amino acids long. The study's findings and limits: It was reportedly found that TCR beta diversity was significantly higher in malignant thyroid tumors than in benign nodules, a difference seen in both blood and tumor samples.

The receptor's source is a male donor with papillary thyroid cancer or a benign thyroid nodule (not recorded which). Some clones in this sample may be carry-over from other donors' samples. The rearrangement joins TRBV12-3 or TRBV12-4 to TRBJ1-3; 9 positions agree with TRBD1. The material sequenced was blood. Here the CDR3 DNA reads TGTGCCAGCAGTTTTGGACAGGGGAGAAACACCACATATTTT. Translated, it gives CASSFGQGRNTTYF.